These T cell receptor beta chains were read from a single sample in a study of cytomegalovirus exposure and HLA in healthy donors. TCRdb's table, derived via immunoSEQ multiplex PCR, lists solely in-frame clones and lacks some. The sample records roughly 99,000 clones, roughly 87% being singletons. The sequenced sample was PBMCs. The receptors come from a man between 25 and 39 years old in good health and CMV-seropositive. Both conserved end residues are trimmed from each CDR3.

j_gene,v_gene,CDR3aa
TRBJ2-2,TRBV4-2,ASSQDQQGGAATGELF
TRBJ1-2,TRBV7-2,ASSPKGQGRDYGYT
TRBJ1-1,TRBV7-8,ASSLGINNWDRGGTEAF
TRBJ2-3,TRBV30,AWSEQGFTDTQY
TRBJ1-1,TRBV11-2,ASSDRDREAF
TRBJ2-6,TRBV5-6,ASSSPLAGGPGANVLT
TRBJ1-5,TRBV19,ASSYKESAGTAYNQPQH
TRBJ1-2,TRBV4-2,ASSQKTGGANYGYT
TRBJ1-1,TRBV18,ASSPGHQNTEAF
TRBJ2-7,TRBV6-6,ASSYSIGSEQY
TRBJ1-1,TRBV9,ASSAEYSTPAF